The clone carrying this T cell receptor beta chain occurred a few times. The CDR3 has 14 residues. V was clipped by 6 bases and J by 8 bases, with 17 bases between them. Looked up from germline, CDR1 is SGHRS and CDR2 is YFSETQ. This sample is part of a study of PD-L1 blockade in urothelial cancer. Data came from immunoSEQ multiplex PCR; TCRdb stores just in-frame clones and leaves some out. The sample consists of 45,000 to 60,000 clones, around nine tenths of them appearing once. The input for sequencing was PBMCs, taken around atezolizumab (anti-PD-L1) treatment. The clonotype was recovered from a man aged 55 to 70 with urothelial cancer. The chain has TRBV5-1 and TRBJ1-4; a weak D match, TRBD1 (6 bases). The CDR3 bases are TGCGCCAGCACCCCTGGGGGGGCAGAGGAAAAACTGTTTTTT. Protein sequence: CASTPGGAEEKLFF.